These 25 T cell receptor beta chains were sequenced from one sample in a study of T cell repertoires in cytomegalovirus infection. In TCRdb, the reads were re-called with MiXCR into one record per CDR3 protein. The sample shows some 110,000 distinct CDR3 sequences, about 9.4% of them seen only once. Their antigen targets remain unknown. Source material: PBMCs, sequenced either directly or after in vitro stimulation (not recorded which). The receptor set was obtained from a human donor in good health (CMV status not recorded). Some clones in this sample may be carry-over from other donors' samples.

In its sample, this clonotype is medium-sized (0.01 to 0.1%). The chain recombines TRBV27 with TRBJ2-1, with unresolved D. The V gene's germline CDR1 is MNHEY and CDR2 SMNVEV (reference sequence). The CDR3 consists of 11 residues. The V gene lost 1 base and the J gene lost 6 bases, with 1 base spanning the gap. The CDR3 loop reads CASSLFNEQFF. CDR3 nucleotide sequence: TGTGCCAGCAGTTTATTCAATGAGCAGTTCTTC.

As DNA, the CDR3 is TGCGCCAGCAGCTCCCGACTAGCGGGAGGATGGAATGAGCAGTTCTTC. Translated, it gives CASSSRLAGGWNEQFF. The rearrangement joins TRBV4-1 to TRBJ2-1, with 13 bases identical to TRBD2. With V trimmed by 5 bases and J by 7 bases, 8 bases remained unmatched. In germline, CDR1 is MGHRA, CDR2 YSYEKL. CDR3 length equals 16 residues.

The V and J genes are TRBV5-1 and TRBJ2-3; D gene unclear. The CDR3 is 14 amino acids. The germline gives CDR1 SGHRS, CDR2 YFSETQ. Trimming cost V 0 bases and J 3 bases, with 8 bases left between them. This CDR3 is CASSLAQTTDTQYF. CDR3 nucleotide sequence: TGCGCCAGCAGCTTGGCACAGACTACAGATACGCAGTATTTT.

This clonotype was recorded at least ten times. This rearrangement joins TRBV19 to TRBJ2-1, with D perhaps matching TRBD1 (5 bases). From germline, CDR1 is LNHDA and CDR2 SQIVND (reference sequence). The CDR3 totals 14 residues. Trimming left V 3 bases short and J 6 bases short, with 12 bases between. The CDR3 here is CASSIMGTGNEQFF. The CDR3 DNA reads TGTGCCAGTAGTATCATGGGCACAGGCAATGAGCAGTTCTTC.

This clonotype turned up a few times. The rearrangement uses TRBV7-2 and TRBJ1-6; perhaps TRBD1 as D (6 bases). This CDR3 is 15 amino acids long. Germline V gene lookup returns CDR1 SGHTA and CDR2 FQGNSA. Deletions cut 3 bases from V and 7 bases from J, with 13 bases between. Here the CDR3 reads CASSLQWQGNSPLHF. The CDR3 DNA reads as TGTGCCAGCAGCTTGCAGTGGCAGGGGAATTCACCCCTCCACTTT.

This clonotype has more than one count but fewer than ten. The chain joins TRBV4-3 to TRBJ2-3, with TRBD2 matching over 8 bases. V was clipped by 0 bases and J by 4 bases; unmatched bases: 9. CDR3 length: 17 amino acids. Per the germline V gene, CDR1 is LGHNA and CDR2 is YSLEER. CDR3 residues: CASSQERIAGLPDTQYF. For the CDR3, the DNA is TGCGCCAGCAGCCAAGAAAGGATAGCGGGGTTGCCAGATACGCAGTATTTT.

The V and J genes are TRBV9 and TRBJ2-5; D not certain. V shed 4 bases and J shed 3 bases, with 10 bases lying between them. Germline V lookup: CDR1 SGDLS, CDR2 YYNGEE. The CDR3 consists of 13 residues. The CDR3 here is CASSTGREETQYF. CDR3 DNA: TGTGCCAGCAGCACCGGACGAGAAGAGACCCAGTACTTC.

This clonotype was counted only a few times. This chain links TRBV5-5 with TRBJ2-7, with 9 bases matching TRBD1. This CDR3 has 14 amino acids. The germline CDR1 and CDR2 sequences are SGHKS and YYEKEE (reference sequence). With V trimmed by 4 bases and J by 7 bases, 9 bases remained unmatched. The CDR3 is CASSMGQGITEQYF. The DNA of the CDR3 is TGTGCCAGCAGCATGGGACAGGGAATTACGGAGCAGTACTTC.

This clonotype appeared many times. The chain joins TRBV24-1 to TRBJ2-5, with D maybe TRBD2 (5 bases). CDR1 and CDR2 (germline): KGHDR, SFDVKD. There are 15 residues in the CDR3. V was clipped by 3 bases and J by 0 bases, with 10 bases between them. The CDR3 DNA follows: TGTGCCACCAGTGATCCAGCGGAGTACCAAGAGACCCAGTACTTC. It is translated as CATSDPAEYQETQYF.

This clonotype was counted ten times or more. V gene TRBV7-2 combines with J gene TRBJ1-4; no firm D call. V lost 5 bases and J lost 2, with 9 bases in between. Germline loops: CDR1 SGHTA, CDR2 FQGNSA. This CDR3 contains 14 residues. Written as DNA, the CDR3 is TGTGCCAGCAGCCCGGGAGTGACTAATGAAAAACTGTTTTTT. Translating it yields CASSPGVTNEKLFF.

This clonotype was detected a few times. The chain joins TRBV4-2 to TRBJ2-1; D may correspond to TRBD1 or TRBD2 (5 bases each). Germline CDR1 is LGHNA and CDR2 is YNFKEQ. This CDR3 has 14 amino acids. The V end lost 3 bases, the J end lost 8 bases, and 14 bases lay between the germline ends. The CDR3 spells CASSHEQRGDEQFF. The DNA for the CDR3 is TGTGCCAGCAGCCATGAACAGAGGGGCGATGAGCAGTTCTTC.

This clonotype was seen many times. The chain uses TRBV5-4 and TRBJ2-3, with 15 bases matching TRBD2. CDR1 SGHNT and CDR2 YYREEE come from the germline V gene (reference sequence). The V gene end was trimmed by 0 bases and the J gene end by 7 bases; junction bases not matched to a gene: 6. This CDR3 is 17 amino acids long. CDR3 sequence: CASSLGTSGRAGNTQYF. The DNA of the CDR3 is TGTGCCAGCAGCTTGGGGACTAGCGGGAGGGCCGGGAATACGCAGTATTTT. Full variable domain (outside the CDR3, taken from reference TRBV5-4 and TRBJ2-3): ETGVTQSPTHLIKTRGQQVTLRCSSQSGHNTVSWYQQALGQGPQFIFQYYREEENGRGNFPPRFSGLQFPNYSSELNVNALELDDSALYLCASSLGTSGRAGNTQYFGPGTRLTVL.

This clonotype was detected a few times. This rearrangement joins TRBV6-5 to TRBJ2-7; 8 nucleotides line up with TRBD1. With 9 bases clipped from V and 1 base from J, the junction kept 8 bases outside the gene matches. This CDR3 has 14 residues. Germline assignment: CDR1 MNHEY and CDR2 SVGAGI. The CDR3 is CARCSRTGSYEQYF. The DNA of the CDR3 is TGTGCCAGATGCTCTCGGACAGGGTCCTACGAGCAGTACTTC.

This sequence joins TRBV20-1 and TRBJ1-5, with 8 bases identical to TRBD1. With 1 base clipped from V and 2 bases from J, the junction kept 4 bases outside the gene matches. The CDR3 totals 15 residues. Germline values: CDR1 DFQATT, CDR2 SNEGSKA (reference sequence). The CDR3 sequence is CSARAGGGGNQPQHF. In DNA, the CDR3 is TGCAGTGCTAGAGCAGGGGGCGGGGGCAATCAGCCCCAGCATTTT.

CDR3 in DNA: TGCAGTGCTAGGGACCTAGCGGGAGTCATCTACGAGCAGTACTTC. This translates into CSARDLAGVIYEQYF. J is TRBJ2-7 and V is TRBV20-1, with 10 nucleotides matching TRBD2. CDR1 is DFQATT, CDR2 SNEGSKA, per germline (reference sequence). The ends lost 3 bases at V and 3 bases at J; junction bases unmatched: 8. There are 15 residues in the CDR3.

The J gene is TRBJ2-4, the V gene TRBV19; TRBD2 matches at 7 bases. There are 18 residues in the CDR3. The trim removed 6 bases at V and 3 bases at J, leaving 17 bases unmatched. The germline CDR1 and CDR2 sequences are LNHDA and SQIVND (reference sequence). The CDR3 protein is CASRSDGRLTGGKNIQYF. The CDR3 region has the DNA TGTGCCAGTAGATCCGACGGGAGGCTCACCGGAGGCAAAAACATTCAGTACTTC.

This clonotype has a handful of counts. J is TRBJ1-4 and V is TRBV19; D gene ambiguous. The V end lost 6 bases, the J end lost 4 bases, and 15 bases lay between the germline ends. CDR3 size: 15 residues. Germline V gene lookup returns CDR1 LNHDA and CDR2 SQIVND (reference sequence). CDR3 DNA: TGTGCCAGTAGCGGCAGTGGACCCGTTAATGAAAAACTGTTTTTT. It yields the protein CASSGSGPVNEKLFF.

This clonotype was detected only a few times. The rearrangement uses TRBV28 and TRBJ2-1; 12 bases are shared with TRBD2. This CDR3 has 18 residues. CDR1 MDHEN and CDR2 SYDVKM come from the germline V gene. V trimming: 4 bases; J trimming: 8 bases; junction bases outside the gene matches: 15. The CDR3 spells CASSYAGGGGLAGHEQFF. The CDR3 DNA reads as TGTGCCAGCAGTTATGCAGGGGGTGGGGGACTAGCGGGTCATGAGCAGTTCTTC. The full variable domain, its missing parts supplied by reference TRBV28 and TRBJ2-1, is DVKVTQSSRYLVKRTGEKVFLECVQDMDHENMFWYRQDPGLGLRLIYFSYDVKMKEKGDIPEGYSVSREKKERFSLILESASTNQTSMYLCASSYAGGGGLAGHEQFFGPGTRLTVL.

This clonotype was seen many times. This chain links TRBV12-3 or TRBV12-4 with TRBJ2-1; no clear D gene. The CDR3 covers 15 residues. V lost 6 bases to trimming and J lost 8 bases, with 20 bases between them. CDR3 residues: CASSPTARSTDEQFF. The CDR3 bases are TGTGCCAGCAGCCCTACTGCGAGATCCACCGATGAGCAGTTCTTC.

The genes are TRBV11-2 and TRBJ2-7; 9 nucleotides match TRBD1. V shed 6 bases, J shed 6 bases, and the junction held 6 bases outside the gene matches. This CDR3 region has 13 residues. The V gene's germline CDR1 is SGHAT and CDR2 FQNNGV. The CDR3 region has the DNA TGTGCCAGCAGTCCAGACAGGGGGGTCGAGCAGTACGTC. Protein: CASSPDRGVEQYV.

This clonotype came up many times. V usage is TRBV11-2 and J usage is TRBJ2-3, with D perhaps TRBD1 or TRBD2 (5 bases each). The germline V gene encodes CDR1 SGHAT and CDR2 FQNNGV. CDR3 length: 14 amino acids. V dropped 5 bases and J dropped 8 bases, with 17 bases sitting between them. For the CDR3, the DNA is TGTGCCAGCAGCCCCGGGACCGGGATTGGTACGCAGTATTTT. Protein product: CASSPGTGIGTQYF.

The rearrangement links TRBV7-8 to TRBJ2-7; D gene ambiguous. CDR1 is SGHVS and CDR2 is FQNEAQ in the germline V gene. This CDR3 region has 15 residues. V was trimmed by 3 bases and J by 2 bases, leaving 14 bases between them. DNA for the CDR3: TGTGCCAGCAGCTTGTTCACTATGGTAACCTACGAGCAGTACTTC. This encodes CASSLFTMVTYEQYF.

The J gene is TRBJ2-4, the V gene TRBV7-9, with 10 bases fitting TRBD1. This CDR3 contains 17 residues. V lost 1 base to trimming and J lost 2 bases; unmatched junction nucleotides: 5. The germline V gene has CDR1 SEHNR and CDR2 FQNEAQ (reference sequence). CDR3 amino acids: CASSLGRQGASKNIQYF. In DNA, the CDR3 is TGTGCCAGCAGCTTAGGTCGACAGGGGGCATCCAAAAACATTCAGTACTTC.

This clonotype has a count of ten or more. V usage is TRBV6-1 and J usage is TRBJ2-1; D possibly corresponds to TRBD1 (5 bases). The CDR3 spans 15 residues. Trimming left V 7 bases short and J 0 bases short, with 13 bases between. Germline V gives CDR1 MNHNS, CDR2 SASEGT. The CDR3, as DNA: TGTGCCAGCACCAAGACAGAGAGCTCCTACAATGAGCAGTTCTTC. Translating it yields CASTKTESSYNEQFF.

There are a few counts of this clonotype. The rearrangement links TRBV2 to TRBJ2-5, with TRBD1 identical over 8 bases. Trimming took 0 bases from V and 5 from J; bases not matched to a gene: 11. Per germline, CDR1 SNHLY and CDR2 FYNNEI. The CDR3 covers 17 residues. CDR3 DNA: TGTGCCAGCAGTGAAGCTCGGACAGGGAGGATGGGCGAGACCCAGTACTTC. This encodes CASSEARTGRMGETQYF.